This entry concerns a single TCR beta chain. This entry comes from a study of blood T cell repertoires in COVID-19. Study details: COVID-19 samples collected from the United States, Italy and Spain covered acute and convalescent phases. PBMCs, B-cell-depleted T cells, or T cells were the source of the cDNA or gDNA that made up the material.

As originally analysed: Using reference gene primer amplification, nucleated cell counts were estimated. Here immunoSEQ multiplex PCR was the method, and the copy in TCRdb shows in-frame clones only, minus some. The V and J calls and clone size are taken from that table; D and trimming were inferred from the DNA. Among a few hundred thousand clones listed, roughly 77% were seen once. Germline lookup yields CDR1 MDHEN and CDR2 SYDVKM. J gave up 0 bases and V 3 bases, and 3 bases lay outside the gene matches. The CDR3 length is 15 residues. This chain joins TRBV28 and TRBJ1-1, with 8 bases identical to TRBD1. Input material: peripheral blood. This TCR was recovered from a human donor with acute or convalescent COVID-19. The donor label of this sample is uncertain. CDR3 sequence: CASSFQGAMNTEAFF. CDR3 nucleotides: TGTGCCAGCAGTTTCCAGGGGGCGATGAACACTGAAGCTTTCTTT.